Shown below are 10 T cell receptor beta chains from a single sample sequenced in a study of T cells after yellow fever vaccination. TCRdb called the 5' RACE reads again in MiXCR, with one record for every CDR3 protein. The sample lists around 550,000 distinct CDR3 sequences; 15% to 20% were seen once. The sequencing here drew on PBMCs, taken 15 days after the yellow fever booster vaccination. These receptor sequences come from a man aged 25 to 45 who received the YFV17D yellow fever vaccine.

The chain links TRBV12-5 to TRBJ2-1; unclear D gene. Between the trimmed V and J ends, which lost 3 bases and 7 bases, there was a span of 7 bases. The germline CDR1 and CDR2 sequences are LGHNT and FRNRAP. CDR3 size: 12 residues. CDR3 in DNA: TGTGCTAGTGGTTTTATGGGTAATGAGCAGTTCTTC. Amino acids: CASGFMGNEQFF.

Only a few counts were recorded for this clonotype. The rearrangement links TRBV20-1 to TRBJ2-7; 11 bases are shared with TRBD2. The J segment lost 2 bases and the V segment lost 3 bases, leaving 3 bases of the junction unmatched. Per the germline V gene, CDR1 is DFQATT and CDR2 is SNEGSKA (reference sequence). The CDR3 spans 14 residues. CDR3 sequence (DNA): TGCAGTGCTAGTCTAGCGGGAGGCCCCTACGAGCAGTACTTC. Its protein product is CSASLAGGPYEQYF.

This clonotype came up many times. This sequence joins TRBV7-2 and TRBJ1-1; D ambiguous. The V gene lost 0 bases and the J gene lost 1 base, with 3 bases spanning the gap. CDR1 and CDR2 from the germline V gene are SGHTA and FQGNSA. CDR3 length equals 13 residues. CDR3 sequence reads: CASSLARNTEAFF. CDR3 in DNA: TGTGCCAGCAGCTTAGCCAGGAACACTGAAGCTTTCTTT. Full variable domain (outside the CDR3, taken from reference TRBV7-2 and TRBJ1-1): GAGVSQSPSNKVTEKGKDVELRCDPISGHTALYWYRQSLGQGLEFLIYFQGNSAPDKSGLPSDRFSAERTGGSVSTLTIQRTQQEDSAVYLCASSLARNTEAFFGQGTRLTVV.

The V and J genes are TRBV10-2 and TRBJ2-5; D assignment may be TRBD1 or TRBD2 (6 bases each). Trimming stripped 6 bases from V and 0 bases from J, with 14 bases between. Germline CDR1 and CDR2: WSHSY and SAAADI. This CDR3 contains 15 residues. Here the CDR3 DNA reads TGCGCCAGCAGCCCACGGGGGCAATACCAAGAGACCCAGTACTTC. Its translation is CASSPRGQYQETQYF.

This clonotype turned up a few times. The gene calls are TRBV3-1 and TRBJ2-6; possible D gene TRBD2, 7 bases. With 5 bases removed from V and 2 bases from J, the gap between germline ends came to 16 bases. The CDR3 sequence is 17 residues long. Germline CDR1 and CDR2: LGHDT and YNNKEL (reference sequence). Written as DNA, the CDR3 is TGTGCCAGCAGCATCACCGCGGGGGCGGCTGGGGCCAACGTCCTGACTTTC. Its protein is CASSITAGAAGANVLTF.

The J gene is TRBJ1-1, the V gene TRBV6-1, with D tentatively TRBD1 (6 bases). Germline V lookup: CDR1 MNHNS, CDR2 SASEGT. The ends were cut back, 6 bases at V and 4 bases at J, with 15 bases in the middle. This CDR3 spans 14 amino acids. The CDR3 loop reads CASRDHTGLTEAFF. As DNA, the CDR3 is TGTGCCAGCAGGGATCACACAGGGCTCACTGAAGCTTTCTTT.

The chain recombines TRBV5-1 with TRBJ2-4; D is perhaps TRBD1 or TRBD2 (5 bases each). The CDR3 is 14 amino acids. V was clipped by 0 bases and J by 9 bases, with 13 bases between them. Germline V CDR1 and CDR2: SGHRS, YFSETQ. Here the CDR3 reads CASSLGEGTSIQYF. Here the CDR3 DNA reads TGCGCCAGCAGCTTGGGGGAAGGGACGAGCATTCAGTACTTC.

The sample holds many counts of this clonotype. This rearrangement joins TRBV10-3 to TRBJ2-7, with 8 bases identical to TRBD1. V gave up 0 bases and J gave up 5 bases; unmatched junction bases: 3. The CDR3 is 14 amino acids. CDR1 ENHRY and CDR2 SYGVKD come from the germline V gene. The CDR3 loop reads CAISESRDRNEQYF. For the CDR3, the DNA is TGTGCCATCAGTGAGTCCCGGGACAGGAACGAGCAGTACTTC.

This clonotype occurred a few times. CDR3 nucleotide sequence: TGTGCCTGGAGTCTTGGCGGTTCCACAGATACGCAGTATTTT. As protein: CAWSLGGSTDTQYF. The chain recombines TRBV30 with TRBJ2-3; D uncertain. The CDR3 has 14 residues. Trimming took off 2 bases at V and 2 bases at J, with 11 bases between the two ends. In germline, CDR1 is GTSNPN, CDR2 SVGIG (reference sequence).

This clonotype showed up just a few times. This chain connects TRBV6-1 to TRBJ1-4; the D is unclear. Trimming removed 7 bases from V and 7 bases from J, with 16 bases in between. The CDR3 sequence is 14 residues long. Germline CDR1 reads MNHNS; CDR2 reads SASEGT. Written as DNA, the CDR3 is TGTGCCAGCAAAGAGGCCGGGCCTCCTGAAAAACTGTTTTTT. This translates into CASKEAGPPEKLFF.